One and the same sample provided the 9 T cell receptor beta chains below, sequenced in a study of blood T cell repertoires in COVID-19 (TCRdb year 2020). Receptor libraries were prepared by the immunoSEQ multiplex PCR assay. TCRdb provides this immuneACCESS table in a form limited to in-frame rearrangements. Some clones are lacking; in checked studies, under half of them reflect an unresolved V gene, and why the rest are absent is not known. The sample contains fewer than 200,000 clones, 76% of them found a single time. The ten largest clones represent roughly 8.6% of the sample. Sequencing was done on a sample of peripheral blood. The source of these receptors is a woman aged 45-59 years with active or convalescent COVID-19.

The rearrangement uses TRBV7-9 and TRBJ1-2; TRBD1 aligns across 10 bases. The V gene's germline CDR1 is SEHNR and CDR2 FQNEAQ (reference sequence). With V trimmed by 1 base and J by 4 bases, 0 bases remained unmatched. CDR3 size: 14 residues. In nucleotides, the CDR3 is TGTGCCAGCAGCTTAGGGACAGGGGGCTATGGCTACACCTTC. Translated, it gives CASSLGTGGYGYTF.

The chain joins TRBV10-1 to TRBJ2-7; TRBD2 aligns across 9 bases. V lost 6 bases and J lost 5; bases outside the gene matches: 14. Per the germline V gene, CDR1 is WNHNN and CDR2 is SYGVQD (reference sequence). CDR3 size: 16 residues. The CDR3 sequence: CASSPRSREGLNEQYF. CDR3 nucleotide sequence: TGCGCCAGCAGCCCCCGGTCGCGGGAGGGCCTTAACGAGCAGTACTTC.

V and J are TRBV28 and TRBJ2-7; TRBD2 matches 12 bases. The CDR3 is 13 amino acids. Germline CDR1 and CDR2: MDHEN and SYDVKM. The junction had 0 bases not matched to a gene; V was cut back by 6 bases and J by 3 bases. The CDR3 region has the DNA TGTGCCAGCAGGACTAGCGGGAGCTACGAGCAGTACTTC. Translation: CASRTSGSYEQYF.

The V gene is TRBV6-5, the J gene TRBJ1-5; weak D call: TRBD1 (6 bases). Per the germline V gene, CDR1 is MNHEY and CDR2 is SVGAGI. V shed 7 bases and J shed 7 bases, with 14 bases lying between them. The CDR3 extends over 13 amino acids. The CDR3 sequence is CASKRGEGQPQHF. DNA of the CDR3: TGTGCCAGCAAAAGGGGGGAGGGGCAGCCCCAGCATTTT.

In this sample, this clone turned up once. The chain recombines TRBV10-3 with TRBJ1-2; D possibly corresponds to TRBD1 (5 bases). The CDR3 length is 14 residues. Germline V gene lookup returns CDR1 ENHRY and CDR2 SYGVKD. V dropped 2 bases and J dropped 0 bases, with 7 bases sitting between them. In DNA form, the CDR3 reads TGTGCCATCAGTGAGCAGGGCTCTAACTATGGCTACACCTTC. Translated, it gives CAISEQGSNYGYTF.

This CDR3 is CASKLAGVADTQYF. CDR3 sequence (DNA): TGTGCCAGCAAACTAGCGGGAGTGGCGGATACGCAGTATTTT. This rearrangement joins TRBV7-2 to TRBJ2-3, with 11 bases fitting TRBD2. CDR3 size: 14 residues. Germline CDR1 is SGHTA and CDR2 is FQGNSA. V shed 7 bases, J shed 6 bases, and the junction held 6 bases outside the gene matches.

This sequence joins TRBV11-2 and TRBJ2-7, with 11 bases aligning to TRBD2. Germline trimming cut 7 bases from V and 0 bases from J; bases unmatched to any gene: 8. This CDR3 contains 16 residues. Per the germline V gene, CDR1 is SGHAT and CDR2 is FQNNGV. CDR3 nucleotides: TGTGCCAGCATCCCCGGGACTAGCGGTTCCTCCTACGAGCAGTACTTC. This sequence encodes CASIPGTSGSSYEQYF.

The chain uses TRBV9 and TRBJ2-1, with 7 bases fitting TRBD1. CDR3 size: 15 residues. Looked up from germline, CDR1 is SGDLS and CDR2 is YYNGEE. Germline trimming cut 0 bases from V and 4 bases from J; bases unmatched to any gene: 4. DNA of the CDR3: TGTGCCAGCAGCGTAGCCCTGGACAGGTACAATGAGCAGTTCTTC. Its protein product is CASSVALDRYNEQFF.

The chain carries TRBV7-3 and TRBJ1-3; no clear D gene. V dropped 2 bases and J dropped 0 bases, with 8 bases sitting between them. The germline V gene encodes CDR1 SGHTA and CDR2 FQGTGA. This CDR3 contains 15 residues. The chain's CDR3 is CASSLGLSSGNTIYF. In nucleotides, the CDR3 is TGTGCCAGCAGCTTAGGACTCTCCTCTGGAAACACCATATATTTT.